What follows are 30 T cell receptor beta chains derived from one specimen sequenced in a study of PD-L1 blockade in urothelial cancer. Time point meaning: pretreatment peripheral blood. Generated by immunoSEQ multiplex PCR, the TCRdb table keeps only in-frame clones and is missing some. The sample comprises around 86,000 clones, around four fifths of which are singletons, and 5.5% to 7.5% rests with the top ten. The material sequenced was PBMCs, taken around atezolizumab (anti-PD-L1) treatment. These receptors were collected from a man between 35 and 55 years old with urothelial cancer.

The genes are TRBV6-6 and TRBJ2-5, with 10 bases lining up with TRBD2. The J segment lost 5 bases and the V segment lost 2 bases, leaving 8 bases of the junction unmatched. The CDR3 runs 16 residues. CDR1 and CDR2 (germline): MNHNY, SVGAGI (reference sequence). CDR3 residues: CASSYLPGTSDETQYF. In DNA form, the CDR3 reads TGTGCCAGCAGTTACCTCCCAGGGACTAGCGACGAGACCCAGTACTTC.

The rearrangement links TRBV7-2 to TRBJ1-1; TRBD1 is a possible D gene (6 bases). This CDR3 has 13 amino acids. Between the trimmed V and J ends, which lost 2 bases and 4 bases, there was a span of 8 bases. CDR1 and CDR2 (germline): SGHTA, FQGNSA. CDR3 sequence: CASSLWGRTEAFF. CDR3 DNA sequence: TGTGCCAGCAGCTTATGGGGGCGCACTGAAGCTTTCTTT.

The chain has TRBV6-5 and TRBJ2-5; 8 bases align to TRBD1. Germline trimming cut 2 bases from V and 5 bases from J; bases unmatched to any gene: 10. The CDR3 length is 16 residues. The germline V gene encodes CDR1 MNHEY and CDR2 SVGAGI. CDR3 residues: CASSYTWTGLGETQYF. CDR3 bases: TGTGCCAGCAGTTACACCTGGACAGGGCTGGGGGAGACCCAGTACTTC.

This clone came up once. The CDR3 loop reads CATGAAFGYGRSEAFF. The CDR3 region has the DNA TGTGCCACTGGGGCCGCCTTTGGGTACGGGAGGTCTGAAGCTTTCTTT. This chain links TRBV10-3 with TRBJ1-1, with D possibly TRBD1 on 5 matching bases. This CDR3 is 16 amino acids long. The germline CDR1 and CDR2 sequences are ENHRY and SYGVKD. Trimming stripped 10 bases from V and 6 bases from J, with 27 bases between.

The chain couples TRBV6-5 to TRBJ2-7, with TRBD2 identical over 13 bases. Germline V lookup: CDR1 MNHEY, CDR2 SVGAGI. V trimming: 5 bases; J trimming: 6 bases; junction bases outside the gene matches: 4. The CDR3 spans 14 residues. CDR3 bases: TGTGCCAGCAGTGGACTAGCGGGAGCTATCGAGCAGTACTTC. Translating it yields CASSGLAGAIEQYF.

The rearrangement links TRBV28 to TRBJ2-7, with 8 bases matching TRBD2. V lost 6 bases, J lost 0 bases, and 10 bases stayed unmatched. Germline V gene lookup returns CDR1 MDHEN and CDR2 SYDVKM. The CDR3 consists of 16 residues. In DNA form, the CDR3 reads TGTGCCAGCAGCCCTCCTCGGGGGGGAGGCTCCTACGAGCAGTACTTC. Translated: CASSPPRGGGSYEQYF. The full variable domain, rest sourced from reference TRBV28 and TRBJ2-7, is DVKVTQSSRYLVKRTGEKVFLECVQDMDHENMFWYRQDPGLGLRLIYFSYDVKMKEKGDIPEGYSVSREKKERFSLILESASTNQTSMYLCASSPPRGGGSYEQYFGPGTRLTVT.

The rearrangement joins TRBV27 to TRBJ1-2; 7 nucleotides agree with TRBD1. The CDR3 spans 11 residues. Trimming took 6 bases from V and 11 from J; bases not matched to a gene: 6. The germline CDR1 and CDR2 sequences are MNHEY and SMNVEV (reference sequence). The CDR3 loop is CASSPGQKYTF. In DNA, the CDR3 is TGTGCCAGCAGCCCGGGACAGAAATACACCTTC.

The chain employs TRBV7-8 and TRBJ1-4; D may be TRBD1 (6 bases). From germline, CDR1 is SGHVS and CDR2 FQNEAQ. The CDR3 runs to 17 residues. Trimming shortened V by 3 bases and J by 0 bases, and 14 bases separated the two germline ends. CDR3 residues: CASSFGRGGATNEKLFF. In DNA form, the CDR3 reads TGTGCCAGCAGCTTCGGGCGAGGGGGGGCAACTAATGAAAAACTGTTTTTT.

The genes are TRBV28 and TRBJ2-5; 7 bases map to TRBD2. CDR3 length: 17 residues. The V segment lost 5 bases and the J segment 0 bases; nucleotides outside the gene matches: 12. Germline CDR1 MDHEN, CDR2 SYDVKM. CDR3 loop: CASSPSPSGMYQETQYF. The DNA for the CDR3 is TGTGCCAGCAGTCCCTCCCCGAGCGGGATGTACCAAGAGACCCAGTACTTC.

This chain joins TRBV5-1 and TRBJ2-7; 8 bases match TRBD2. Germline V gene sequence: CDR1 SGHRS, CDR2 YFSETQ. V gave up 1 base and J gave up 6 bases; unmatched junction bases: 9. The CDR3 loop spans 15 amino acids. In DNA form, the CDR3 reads TGCGCCAGCAGCTTGTCGGGCGGGAGGACCCTCGAGCAGTACTTC. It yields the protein CASSLSGGRTLEQYF.

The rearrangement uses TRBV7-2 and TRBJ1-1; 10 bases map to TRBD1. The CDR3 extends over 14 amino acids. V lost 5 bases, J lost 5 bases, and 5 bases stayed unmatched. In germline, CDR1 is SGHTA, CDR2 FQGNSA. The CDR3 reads CASSEGQGGTEAFF. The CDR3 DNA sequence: TGTGCCAGCAGCGAAGGACAGGGGGGTACTGAAGCTTTCTTT.

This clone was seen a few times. CDR3 nucleotides: TGTGCCAGCAGGGGACAGGGGCGGACTGAAGCTTTCTTT. The encoded protein is CASRGQGRTEAFF. The V gene is TRBV2, the J gene TRBJ1-1; the match to TRBD1 covers 10 bases. The CDR3 runs 13 residues. Per germline, CDR1 SNHLY and CDR2 FYNNEI. V lost 6 bases to trimming and J lost 5 bases; unmatched junction nucleotides: 3. Full variable domain (outside the CDR3, taken from reference TRBV2 and TRBJ1-1): EPEVTQTPSHQVTQMGQEVILRCVPISNHLYFYWYRQILGQKVEFLVSFYNNEISEKSEIFDDQFSVERPDGSNFTLKIRSTKLEDSAMYFCASRGQGRTEAFFGQGTRLTVV.

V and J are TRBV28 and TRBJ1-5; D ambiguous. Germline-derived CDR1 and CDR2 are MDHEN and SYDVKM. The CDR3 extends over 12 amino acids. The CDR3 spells CATRLSDQPQHF. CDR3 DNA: TGTGCGACGAGACTATCGGATCAGCCCCAGCATTTT.

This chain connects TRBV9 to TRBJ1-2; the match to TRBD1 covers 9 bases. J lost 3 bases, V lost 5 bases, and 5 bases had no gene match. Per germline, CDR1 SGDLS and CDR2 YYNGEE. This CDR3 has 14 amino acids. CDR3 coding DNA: TGTGCCAGCAGGGGACAGGGAGTGGACTATGGCTACACCTTC. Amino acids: CASRGQGVDYGYTF.

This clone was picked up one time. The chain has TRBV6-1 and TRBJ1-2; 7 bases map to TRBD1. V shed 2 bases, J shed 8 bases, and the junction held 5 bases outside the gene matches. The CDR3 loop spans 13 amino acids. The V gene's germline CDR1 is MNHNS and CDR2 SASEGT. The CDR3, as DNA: TGTGCCAGCAGTGAACTCTCAGGGGGAGGCTACACCTTC. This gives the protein CASSELSGGGYTF.

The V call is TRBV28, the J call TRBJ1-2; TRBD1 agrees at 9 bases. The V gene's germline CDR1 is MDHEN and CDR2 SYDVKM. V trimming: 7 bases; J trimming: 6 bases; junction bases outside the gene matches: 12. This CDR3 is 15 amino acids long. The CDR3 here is CASTAGGQGVHGYTF. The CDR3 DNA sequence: TGTGCCAGCACCGCGGGGGGACAGGGAGTACATGGCTACACCTTC.

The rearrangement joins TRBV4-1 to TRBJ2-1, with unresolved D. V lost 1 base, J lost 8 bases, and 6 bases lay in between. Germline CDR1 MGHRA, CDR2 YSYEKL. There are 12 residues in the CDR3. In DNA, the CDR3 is TGCGCCAGCAGCCAAGTCCAGGATGAGCAGTTCTTC. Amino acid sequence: CASSQVQDEQFF.

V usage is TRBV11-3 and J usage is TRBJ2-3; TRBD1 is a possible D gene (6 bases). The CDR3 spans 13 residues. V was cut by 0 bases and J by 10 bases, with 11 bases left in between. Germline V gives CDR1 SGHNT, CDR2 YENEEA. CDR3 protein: CASSLDFSGAQYF. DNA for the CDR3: TGTGCCAGCAGCTTAGATTTTTCAGGGGCGCAGTATTTT.

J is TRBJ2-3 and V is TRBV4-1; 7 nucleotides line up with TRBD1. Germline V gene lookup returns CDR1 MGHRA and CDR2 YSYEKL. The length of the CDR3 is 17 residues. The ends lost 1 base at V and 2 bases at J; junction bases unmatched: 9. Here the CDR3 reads CASSQVPGQRDTDTQYF. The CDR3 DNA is TGCGCCAGCAGCCAAGTGCCGGGACAGCGTGACACAGATACGCAGTATTTT.

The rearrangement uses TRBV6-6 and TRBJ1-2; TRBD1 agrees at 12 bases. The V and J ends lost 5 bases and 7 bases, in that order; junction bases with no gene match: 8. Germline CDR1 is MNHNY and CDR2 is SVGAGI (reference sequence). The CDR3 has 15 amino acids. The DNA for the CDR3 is TGTGCCAGCAGTACTCGGGACAGGGGGCAAGGTGGCTACACCTTC. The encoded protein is CASSTRDRGQGGYTF.

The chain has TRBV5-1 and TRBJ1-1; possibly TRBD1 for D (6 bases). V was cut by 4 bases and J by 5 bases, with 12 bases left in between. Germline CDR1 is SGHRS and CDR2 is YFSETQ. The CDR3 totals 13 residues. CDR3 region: CASSTRGGTEAFF. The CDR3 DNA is TGCGCCAGCAGCACCAGGGGAGGGACTGAAGCTTTCTTT.

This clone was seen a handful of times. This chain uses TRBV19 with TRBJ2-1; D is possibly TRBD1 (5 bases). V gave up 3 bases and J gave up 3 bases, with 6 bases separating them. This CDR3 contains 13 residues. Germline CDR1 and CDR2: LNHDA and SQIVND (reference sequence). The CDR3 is CASSIQGYNEQFF. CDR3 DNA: TGTGCCAGTAGTATTCAGGGCTACAATGAGCAGTTCTTC.

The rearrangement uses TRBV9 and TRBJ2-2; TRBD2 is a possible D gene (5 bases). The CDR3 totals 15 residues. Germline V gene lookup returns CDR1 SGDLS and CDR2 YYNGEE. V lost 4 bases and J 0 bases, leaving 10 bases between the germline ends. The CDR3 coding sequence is TGTGCCAGCAGCACGTTCGGGACGAACACCGGGGAGCTGTTTTTT. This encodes CASSTFGTNTGELFF.

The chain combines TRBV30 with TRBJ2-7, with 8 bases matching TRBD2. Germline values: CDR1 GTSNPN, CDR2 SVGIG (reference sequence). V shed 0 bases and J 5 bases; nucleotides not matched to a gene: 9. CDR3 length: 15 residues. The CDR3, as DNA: TGTGCCTGGAGTGTTATTGCGGGAGGATTTAACGAGCAGTACTTC. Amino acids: CAWSVIAGGFNEQYF. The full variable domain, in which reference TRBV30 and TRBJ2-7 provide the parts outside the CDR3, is SQTIHQWPATLVQPVGSPLSLECTVEGTSNPNLYWYRQAAGRGLQLLFYSVGIGQISSEVPQNLSASRPQDRQFILSSKKLLLSDSGFYLCAWSVIAGGFNEQYFGPGTRLTVT.

The CDR3 DNA follows: TGTGCCAGCACCTCAGCCGGGGTCAACTATGGCTACACCTTC. This translates into CASTSAGVNYGYTF. The rearrangement joins TRBV28 to TRBJ1-2, with D unclear. This CDR3 contains 14 residues. From germline, CDR1 is MDHEN and CDR2 SYDVKM. V shed 7 bases and J shed 2 bases, with 14 bases lying between them.

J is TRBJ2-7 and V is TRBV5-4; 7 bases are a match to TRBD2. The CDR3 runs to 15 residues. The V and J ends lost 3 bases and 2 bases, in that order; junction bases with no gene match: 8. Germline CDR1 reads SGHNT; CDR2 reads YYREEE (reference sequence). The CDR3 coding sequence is TGTGCCAGCAGCTCTGAGCGGGACGAAACCTACGAGCAGTACTTC. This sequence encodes CASSSERDETYEQYF.

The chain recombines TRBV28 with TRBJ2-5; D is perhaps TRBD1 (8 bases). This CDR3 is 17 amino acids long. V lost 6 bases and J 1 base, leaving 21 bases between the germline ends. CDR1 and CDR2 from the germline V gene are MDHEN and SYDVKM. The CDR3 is CASSSPRTGRVQETQYF. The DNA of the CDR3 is TGTGCCAGCAGCTCTCCCCGGACAGGGAGGGTCCAAGAGACCCAGTACTTC.

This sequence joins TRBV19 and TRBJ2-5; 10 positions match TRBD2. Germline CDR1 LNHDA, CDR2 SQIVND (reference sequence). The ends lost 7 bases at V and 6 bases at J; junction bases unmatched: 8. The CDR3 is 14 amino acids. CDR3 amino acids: CASKEREGLKTQYF. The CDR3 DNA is TGTGCCAGTAAGGAGCGGGAGGGCCTGAAGACCCAGTACTTC.

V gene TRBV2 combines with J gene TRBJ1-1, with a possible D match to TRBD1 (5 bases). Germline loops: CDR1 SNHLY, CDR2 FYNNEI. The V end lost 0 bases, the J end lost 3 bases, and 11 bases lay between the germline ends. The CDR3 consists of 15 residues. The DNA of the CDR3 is TGTGCCAGCAGTGAAGCGACAGCCCTCTACACTGAAGCTTTCTTT. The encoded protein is CASSEATALYTEAFF.

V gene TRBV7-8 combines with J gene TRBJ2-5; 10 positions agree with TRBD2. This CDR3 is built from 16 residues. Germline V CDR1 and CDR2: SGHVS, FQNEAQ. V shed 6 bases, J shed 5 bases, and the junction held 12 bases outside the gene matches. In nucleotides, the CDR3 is TGTGCCAGCAGGCCACTAGCGGGACTATCGGGGGAGACCCAGTACTTC. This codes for CASRPLAGLSGETQYF.